In this sample, the clone carrying this T cell receptor (beta chain) turned up many times. The antigen remains undetermined. CDR1 is SGHVS, CDR2 FQNEAQ, per germline. The CDR3 is 14 residues long. The trim removed 4 bases at V and 1 base at J, leaving 2 bases unmatched. The record originates from a study of T cells in Graves' hyperthyroidism and ophthalmopathy. Study-wide points: In the blood, most expanded thyroid clonotypes above 0.001 appeared as well.

From RNA transcripts, TCR beta CDR3 regions were amplified. A set of HTBI primers served as the primers for a first-round RT-PCR of the TCR CDR3. Via MiXCR, TCRdb re-called the multiplex PCR reads, giving one row per CDR3 protein. The profile shows about 260,000 distinct CDR3 sequences, about a sixth of them singletons. Among ophthalmopathy patients, the Clinical Activity Score reached at least 3, the NOSPECS grade reached at least 4, and duration remained under 3 months. The TCR sequence derives from a woman aged 18 to 35 with Graves' ophthalmopathy. The sample comprised blood. The rearrangement links TRBV7-8 to TRBJ2-7; 9 bases match TRBD1. Here the CDR3 DNA reads TGTGCCAGCAGCTCCGGGACAGGGTCCTACGAGCAGTACTTC. It translates to CASSSGTGSYEQYF.